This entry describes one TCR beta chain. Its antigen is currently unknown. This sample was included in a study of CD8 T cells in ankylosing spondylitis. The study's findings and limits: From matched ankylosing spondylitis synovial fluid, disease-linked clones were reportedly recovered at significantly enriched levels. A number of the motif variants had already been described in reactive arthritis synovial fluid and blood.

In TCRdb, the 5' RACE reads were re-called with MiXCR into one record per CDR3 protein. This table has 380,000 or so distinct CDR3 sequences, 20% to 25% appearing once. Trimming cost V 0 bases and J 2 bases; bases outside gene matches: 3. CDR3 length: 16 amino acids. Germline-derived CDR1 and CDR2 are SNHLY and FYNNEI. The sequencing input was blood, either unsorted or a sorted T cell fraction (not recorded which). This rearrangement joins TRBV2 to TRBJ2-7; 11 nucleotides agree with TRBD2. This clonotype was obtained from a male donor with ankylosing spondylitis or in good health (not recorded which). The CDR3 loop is CASSEALSGGAYEQYF. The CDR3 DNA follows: TGTGCCAGCAGTGAAGCGCTTAGCGGGGGGGCCTACGAGCAGTACTTC.